The 32 T cell receptor beta chains below come from one sample, sequenced in a study of cytomegalovirus exposure and HLA in healthy donors. Both 60 Vbeta primers and 13 Jbeta primers went into the PCR. Generated by immunoSEQ multiplex PCR, the TCRdb table keeps only in-frame clones and is missing some. The sample has 120,000 or so clones, around three quarters seen once. Sequenced input: PBMCs. These receptors all come from a man in his thirties or forties in good health and CMV-seropositive.

This chain joins TRBV10-3 and TRBJ2-5, with a weak D call TRBD1 (6 bases). Trimming took 1 base from V and 5 from J, leaving 14 bases between them. The CDR3 is 15 amino acids. Germline CDR1 ENHRY, CDR2 SYGVKD. Written as DNA, the CDR3 is TGTGCCATCAGTGAGTGGAAGGCTAGGGGGGAGACCCAGTACTTC. Its translation: CAISEWKARGETQYF.

This chain links TRBV18 with TRBJ2-7, with 7 bases aligning to TRBD1. The V segment lost 8 bases and the J segment 3 bases; nucleotides outside the gene matches: 7. CDR1 is KGHSH and CDR2 is LQKENI in the germline V gene. This CDR3 is built from 13 residues. CDR3 nucleotides: TGTGCCAGCCAACGGGACAGTGGCTACGAGCAGTACTTC. It yields the protein CASQRDSGYEQYF.

This chain uses TRBV29-1 with TRBJ1-1; no reliable D call. The CDR3 length is 13 residues. Deletions cut 4 bases from V and 0 bases from J, with 9 bases between. The V gene's germline CDR1 is SQVTM and CDR2 ANQGSEA. CDR3 in DNA: TGCAGCGTTGCGGTCACCTTGAACACTGAAGCTTTCTTT. As protein: CSVAVTLNTEAFF.

The gene calls are TRBV11-2 and TRBJ1-1; possibly TRBD1 for D (6 bases). CDR1 is SGHAT and CDR2 is FQNNGV in the germline V gene. CDR3 length: 15 residues. V was clipped by 0 bases and J by 4 bases, with 12 bases between them. The CDR3 loop is CASSLDGGARTEAFF. The CDR3 DNA sequence: TGTGCCAGCAGCTTAGATGGGGGGGCTCGCACTGAAGCTTTCTTT.

This clone was detected only a few times. The chain is built from TRBV7-8 and TRBJ1-4; the D is unclear. The CDR3 is 17 residues long. Trimming removed 2 bases at V and 0 bases at J, with 13 bases between. Germline V gives CDR1 SGHVS, CDR2 FQNEAQ. The CDR3 region is CASSLLVVSATNEKLFF. In DNA form, the CDR3 reads TGTGCCAGCAGCTTATTGGTGGTCAGCGCAACTAATGAAAAACTGTTTTTT.

The chain combines TRBV4-1 with TRBJ2-1, with 12 bases that match TRBD2. The CDR3 has 17 residues. The J segment lost 2 bases and the V segment lost 0 bases, leaving 2 bases of the junction unmatched. CDR1 is MGHRA, CDR2 YSYEKL, per germline. The CDR3 reads CASSQDASGGAYNEQFF. The DNA for the CDR3 is TGCGCCAGCAGCCAAGATGCTAGCGGGGGGGCCTACAATGAGCAGTTCTTC.

J is TRBJ1-1 and V is TRBV7-8; D possibly corresponds to TRBD1 (6 bases). CDR1 and CDR2 from the germline V gene are SGHVS and FQNEAQ. The CDR3 length is 18 residues. V was pared by 0 bases and J by 3 bases, with 20 bases between. CDR3 bases: TGTGCCAGCAGCTTAGCGTTACGGTGGAGGGGGAGGGACACTGAAGCTTTCTTT. This translates into CASSLALRWRGRDTEAFF.

This clone has only a few counts. This CDR3 reads CASSSGQVNTEAFF. The CDR3 region has the DNA TGTGCCAGCAGCTCGGGACAGGTTAACACTGAAGCTTTCTTT. This chain uses TRBV5-6 with TRBJ1-1; 8 bases agree with TRBD1. V was pared by 3 bases and J by 2 bases, with 3 bases of the junction left unmatched. The CDR3 is made up of 14 amino acids. In germline, CDR1 is SGHDT, CDR2 YYEEEE.

The chain uses TRBV10-2 and TRBJ2-5; 11 bases map to TRBD2. The V gene's germline CDR1 is WSHSY and CDR2 SAAADI. Losses at the gene ends were 6 bases for V and 5 bases for J; bases not matched to a gene: 11. The CDR3 contains 16 residues. CDR3 in amino acids: CASRDATSGDGETQYF. DNA for the CDR3: TGCGCCAGCAGGGATGCGACTAGCGGGGACGGTGAGACCCAGTACTTC.

This chain joins TRBV2 and TRBJ2-7; D is possibly TRBD1 (5 bases). There are 12 residues in the CDR3. In germline, CDR1 is SNHLY, CDR2 FYNNEI. V lost 10 bases and J 5 bases, leaving 15 bases between the germline ends. CDR3 region: CATAMGLDEQYF. The CDR3 DNA reads TGTGCCACCGCTATGGGGCTGGACGAGCAGTACTTC.

This sequence joins TRBV5-1 and TRBJ2-7, with a possible D match to TRBD2 (7 bases). Germline V gives CDR1 SGHRS, CDR2 YFSETQ. The CDR3 is made up of 15 amino acids. Trimming removed 4 bases at V and 2 bases at J, with 16 bases between. The CDR3 spells CASSTVGGGPYEQYF. Here the CDR3 DNA reads TGCGCCAGCAGCACGGTAGGGGGGGGTCCCTACGAGCAGTACTTC.

The chain links TRBV6-5 to TRBJ1-4, with 12 bases fitting TRBD1. Per germline, CDR1 MNHEY and CDR2 SVGAGI. V lost 4 bases and J lost 7; bases outside the gene matches: 1. The CDR3 is 14 residues long. The CDR3 protein is CASSSGQGAEKLFF. DNA of the CDR3: TGTGCCAGCAGTTCGGGACAGGGGGCTGAAAAACTGTTTTTT.

The chain is built from TRBV19 and TRBJ2-2, with a weak D call TRBD1 (7 bases). The germline gives CDR1 LNHDA, CDR2 SQIVND (reference sequence). The CDR3 has 18 residues. The V end was cut by 5 bases, the J end by 4 bases, with 23 bases between. The CDR3 DNA sequence: TGTGCCAGTAGTCCGCGGACTACAGGGGAGTTTGGCACCGGGGAGCTGTTTTTT. This sequence encodes CASSPRTTGEFGTGELFF.

J is TRBJ1-5 and V is TRBV15; 10 nucleotides align to TRBD1. CDR1 LNHNV and CDR2 YYDKDF come from the germline V gene (reference sequence). The J segment lost 6 bases and the V segment lost 5 bases, leaving 10 bases of the junction unmatched. The CDR3 sequence is 16 residues long. CDR3 region: CATSSRQGALGQPQHF. CDR3 sequence (DNA): TGTGCCACCAGCTCCCGACAGGGGGCGCTTGGTCAGCCCCAGCATTTT. Based on the CDR3 plus reference TRBV15 and TRBJ1-5, the full variable domain is DAMVIQNPRYQVTQFGKPVTLSCSQTLNHNVMYWYQQKSSQAPKLLFHYYDKDFNNEADTPDNFQSRRPNTSFCFLDIRSPGLGDTAMYLCATSSRQGALGQPQHFGDGTRLSIL.

The gene calls are TRBV2 and TRBJ2-5; perhaps TRBD1 as D (6 bases). Germline V gives CDR1 SNHLY, CDR2 FYNNEI. This CDR3 comprises 13 residues. V lost 5 bases and J 3 bases, leaving 10 bases between the germline ends. The DNA for the CDR3 is TGTGCCAGCAGTCTCGAGGGGGAAGAGACCCAGTACTTC. As protein: CASSLEGEETQYF. Full variable domain (missing parts from reference TRBV2 and TRBJ2-5): EPEVTQTPSHQVTQMGQEVILRCVPISNHLYFYWYRQILGQKVEFLVSFYNNEISEKSEIFDDQFSVERPDGSNFTLKIRSTKLEDSAMYFCASSLEGEETQYFGPGTRLLVL.

The chain has TRBV7-2 and TRBJ1-4; tentatively, D is TRBD1 (6 bases). The CDR3 has 14 amino acids. Germline V gene data show CDR1 as SGHTA and CDR2 as FQGNSA. V was clipped by 1 base and J by 8 bases, with 11 bases between them. CDR3 in DNA: TGTGCCAGCAGCTTAGGGGGGGGCAGGGAAAAACTGTTTTTT. It translates to CASSLGGGREKLFF. The variable domain in full, with the rest retrieved from reference TRBV7-2 and TRBJ1-4, is GAGVSQSPSNKVTEKGKDVELRCDPISGHTALYWYRQSLGQGLEFLIYFQGNSAPDKSGLPSDRFSAERTGGSVSTLTIQRTQQEDSAVYLCASSLGGGREKLFFGSGTQLSVL.

This clone came up a few times. The chain links TRBV19 to TRBJ2-7; 7 bases are a match to TRBD1. J was trimmed by 0 bases and V by 6 bases; bases with no gene match: 11. This CDR3 has 16 residues. Germline CDR1 is LNHDA and CDR2 is SQIVND (reference sequence). The CDR3 reads CASSSTADRSSYEQYF. In DNA form, the CDR3 reads TGTGCCAGTAGCTCGACCGCGGACAGGTCCTCCTACGAGCAGTACTTC.

This clone was seen only once. The chain carries TRBV19 and TRBJ1-1; TRBD1 agrees at 7 bases. The CDR3 is made up of 13 amino acids. CDR1 and CDR2 (germline): LNHDA, SQIVND (reference sequence). The junction had 5 bases not matched to a gene; V was cut back by 8 bases and J by 2 bases. The CDR3 loop is CASGDRPNTEAFF. In DNA form, the CDR3 reads TGTGCCAGTGGGGACAGACCCAACACTGAAGCTTTCTTT.

A few counts support this clone. The chain is built from TRBV18 and TRBJ1-1, with unresolved D. The germline gives CDR1 KGHSH, CDR2 LQKENI. The CDR3 runs to 15 residues. Trimming cost V 0 bases and J 1 base, with 9 bases left between them. The CDR3: CASSPPGSWNTEAFF. In DNA, the CDR3 is TGTGCCAGCTCACCACCGGGCAGCTGGAACACTGAAGCTTTCTTT.

A single count supports this clone. The chain has TRBV27 and TRBJ1-1; D perhaps matches TRBD1 (6 bases). CDR3 length equals 15 residues. Germline V gene data show CDR1 as MNHEY and CDR2 as SMNVEV (reference sequence). Trimming pared 5 bases from V and 1 base from J, leaving 14 bases between. CDR3 sequence (DNA): TGTGCCAGCAGTCTCGAGGGGGAAGAGAACACTGAAGCTTTCTTT. Protein: CASSLEGEENTEAFF.

The J gene is TRBJ2-3, the V gene TRBV5-1, with D perhaps TRBD2 (6 bases). Germline values: CDR1 SGHRS, CDR2 YFSETQ. The CDR3 runs 14 residues. V gave up 2 bases and J gave up 2 bases, with 9 bases separating them. DNA for the CDR3: TGCGCCAGCAGCTTATCGGGGGACACAGATACGCAGTATTTT. Protein product: CASSLSGDTDTQYF.

The chain employs TRBV9 and TRBJ1-5; the D is unclear. This CDR3 contains 15 residues. Germline V gives CDR1 SGDLS, CDR2 YYNGEE. The ends were cut back, 0 bases at V and 3 bases at J, with 10 bases in the middle. CDR3 loop: CASSVAEGNNQPQHF. In DNA, the CDR3 is TGTGCCAGCAGCGTAGCTGAGGGAAACAATCAGCCCCAGCATTTT.

V gene TRBV14 combines with J gene TRBJ2-5, with 7 positions matching TRBD1. This CDR3 has 12 residues. Trimming removed 5 bases from V and 5 bases from J; junction bases left unmatched: 2. CDR1 and CDR2 from the germline V gene are SGHDN and FVKESK. This chain's CDR3 is CASSSDRETQYF. CDR3 nucleotide sequence: TGTGCCAGCAGCTCGGACAGGGAGACCCAGTACTTC.

The chain has TRBV2 and TRBJ1-2, with 7 nucleotides matching TRBD1. Germline CDR1 reads SNHLY; CDR2 reads FYNNEI. Trimming took 4 bases from V and 5 from J; bases not matched to a gene: 13. The CDR3 sequence is 16 residues long. As DNA, the CDR3 is TGTGCCAGCAGTGTCCTCGTCACAGGGGAGAATTATGGCTACACCTTC. Its protein product is CASSVLVTGENYGYTF.

Concerning this clone: Other DNA sequences within the sample encode an identical CDR3. This chain joins TRBV6-5 and TRBJ1-4; D is perhaps TRBD1 (5 bases). V lost 5 bases to trimming and J lost 8 bases, with 18 bases between them. Germline assignment: CDR1 MNHEY and CDR2 SVGAGI. The length of the CDR3 is 15 residues. CDR3 in amino acids: CASSGHRGGGEKLFF. CDR3 bases: TGTGCCAGCAGTGGGCATAGGGGAGGAGGAGAAAAACTGTTTTTT.

The V and J genes are TRBV9 and TRBJ1-4; D is undetermined. Trimming pared 2 bases from V and 0 bases from J, leaving 5 bases between. This CDR3 is 14 amino acids long. CDR1 and CDR2 from the germline V gene are SGDLS and YYNGEE. The CDR3 DNA sequence: TGTGCCAGCAGCGTCGGTCCAACTAATGAAAAACTGTTTTTT. Translating it yields CASSVGPTNEKLFF.

The J gene is TRBJ2-5, the V gene TRBV28, with 8 bases aligning to TRBD1. This CDR3 has 15 amino acids. Germline loops: CDR1 MDHEN, CDR2 SYDVKM. Trimming at V came to 5 bases and at J to 6 bases, leaving 11 bases not matched to a gene. CDR3 residues: CASSPSDREVKTQYF. CDR3 DNA: TGTGCCAGCAGTCCCTCGGACAGGGAAGTGAAGACCCAGTACTTC. The complete variable domain, with remaining parts taken from reference TRBV28 and TRBJ2-5, reads DVKVTQSSRYLVKRTGEKVFLECVQDMDHENMFWYRQDPGLGLRLIYFSYDVKMKEKGDIPEGYSVSREKKERFSLILESASTNQTSMYLCASSPSDREVKTQYFGPGTRLLVL.

The J gene is TRBJ1-4, the V gene TRBV27; possible D gene TRBD1, 5 bases. Trimming took 5 bases from V and 6 from J, leaving 40 bases between them. This CDR3 comprises 23 residues. Germline CDR1 and CDR2: MNHEY and SMNVEV (reference sequence). As DNA, the CDR3 is TGTGCCAGCAGTGCACGGCCACCCCCGCCGGGCGACAGTATAGGCGAGGTAGATGAAAAACTGTTTTTT. It specifies CASSARPPPPGDSIGEVDEKLFF.

The J gene is TRBJ1-2, the V gene TRBV7-9, with 7 bases matching TRBD1. Unmatched junction bases numbered 5, after V lost 1 base and J lost 3 bases. The CDR3 length is 15 residues. CDR1 SEHNR and CDR2 FQNEAQ come from the germline V gene (reference sequence). The CDR3 sequence is CASSLVLGTDYGYTF. The CDR3 DNA follows: TGTGCCAGCAGCTTAGTCTTAGGGACAGACTATGGCTACACCTTC. Full variable domain (outside the CDR3, taken from reference TRBV7-9 and TRBJ1-2): DTGVSQNPRHKITKRGQNVTFRCDPISEHNRLYWYRQTLGQGPEFLTYFQNEAQLEKSRLLSDRFSAERPKGSFSTLEIQRTEQGDSAMYLCASSLVLGTDYGYTFGSGTRLTVV.

The chain uses TRBV18 and TRBJ1-2; TRBD1 agrees at 7 bases. Germline V CDR1 and CDR2: KGHSH, LQKENI. This CDR3 contains 15 residues. V shed 2 bases and J 2 bases; nucleotides not matched to a gene: 5. CDR3 nucleotide sequence: TGTGCCAGCTCACCAGAGGGGGCCTCGAACTATGGCTACACCTTC. It specifies CASSPEGASNYGYTF.

The chain links TRBV5-1 to TRBJ2-1; D is uncertain. Germline V gene lookup returns CDR1 SGHRS and CDR2 YFSETQ. The CDR3 totals 15 residues. Trimming stripped 0 bases from V and 0 bases from J, with 7 bases between. This CDR3 is CASSLDASSYNEQFF. The CDR3 DNA reads as TGCGCCAGCAGCTTGGACGCGAGCTCCTACAATGAGCAGTTCTTC.

The V gene is TRBV25-1, the J gene TRBJ2-5; D might be TRBD2 (7 bases). The J call may be wrong; the DNA end is better matched by TRBJ2-7. The germline gives CDR1 MGHDK, CDR2 SYGVNS. The CDR3 spans 15 residues. In DNA, the CDR3 is TGTGCCAGCACCCCCAGGGGCGGGGGATACTACGAGCAGTACTTC. It specifies CASTPRGGGYYEQYF.